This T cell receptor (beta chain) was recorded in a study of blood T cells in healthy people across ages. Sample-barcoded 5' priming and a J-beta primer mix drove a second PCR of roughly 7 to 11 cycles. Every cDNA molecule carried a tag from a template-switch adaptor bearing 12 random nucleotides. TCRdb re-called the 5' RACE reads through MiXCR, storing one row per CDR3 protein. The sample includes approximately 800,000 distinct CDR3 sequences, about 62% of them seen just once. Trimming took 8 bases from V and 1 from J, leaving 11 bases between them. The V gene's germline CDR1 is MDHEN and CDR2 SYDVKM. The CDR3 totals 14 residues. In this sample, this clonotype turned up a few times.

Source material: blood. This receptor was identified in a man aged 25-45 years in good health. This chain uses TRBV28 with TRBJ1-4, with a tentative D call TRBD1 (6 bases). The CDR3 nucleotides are TGTGCCAGCCAAAGAGGGGGAACTAATGAAAAACTGTTTTTT. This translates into CASQRGGTNEKLFF.